This T cell receptor beta chain was retrieved from a study of T cell responses to AZD1222 COVID-19 vaccine. Overall study findings and caveats: Nearly half of the spike-specific TCRs reportedly recognize variant regions that carry no mutations. Baseline serology detected seropositivity in only 5 or 6 AZD1222 recipients. Females made up more of the donors, who were largely white British, and clonal diversity may have come out too low.

In germline, CDR1 is MGHRA, CDR2 YSYEKL. The CDR3 totals 16 residues. Trimming stripped 0 bases from V and 10 bases from J, with 16 bases between. The protocol was immunoSEQ multiplex PCR, while the TCRdb copy is restricted to in-frame clones and leaves out a portion. The sample shows 150,000 or so clones, 92% of them seen only once. A note on this clone: Its specificity is not known.

This clonotype originated in an adult in good health. This rearrangement joins TRBV4-1 to TRBJ1-6; D gene ambiguous. Sequencing used peripheral blood, obtained on day 0 of AZD1222 vaccination. The CDR3 bases are TGCGCCAGCAGCCAAGACAGTACCTGGGCAGAATCACCCCTCCACTTT. It is translated as CASSQDSTWAESPLHF.